The 5 T cell receptor beta chains presented below share a single source sample, sequenced in a study of breast tumors, draining lymph nodes, adjacent tissues (TCRdb year 2016). Preparation of the library involved multiplex PCR. Instrument used: Illumina HiSeq 2000. TCRdb reran the public reads through fastp at Q25 and MiXCR, keeping productive beta chains. Each record represents a unique CDR3 protein, reported with the most common genes and DNA among its rows. In all, the sample holds some 14,000 distinct CDR3 sequences, and around three fifths of those were seen once. The leading ten clones occupy less than 35% of the sample. The specimen was tumor-adjacent breast tissue. The receptors here all came from a female donor with breast cancer. Some clones in this sample may be carry-over from other donors' samples.

This clonotype was seen many times. This chain uses TRBV25-1 with TRBJ1-5; D might be TRBD1 (6 bases). Per the germline V gene, CDR1 is MGHDK and CDR2 is SYGVNS. The CDR3 covers 14 residues. Trimming pared 2 bases from V and 4 bases from J, leaving 9 bases between. The CDR3 spells CASSEAGANQPQHF. DNA of the CDR3: TGTGCCAGCAGTGAAGCAGGGGCAAATCAGCCCCAGCATTTT.

This clonotype showed up many times. V is TRBV6-5 and J is TRBJ2-2; the D is unclear. This CDR3 spans 17 amino acids. V was pared by 4 bases and J by 2 bases, with 17 bases between. The V gene's germline CDR1 is MNHEY and CDR2 SVGAGI. The CDR3 sequence: CASSSSSGSFNTGELFF. The CDR3 DNA reads as TGTGCCAGCAGTTCCAGTAGTGGCAGCTTTAACACCGGGGAGCTGTTTTTT.

By its share, this clonotype is medium-sized. The chain uses TRBV12-3 or TRBV12-4 and TRBJ2-7; D may match TRBD1 or TRBD2 (5 bases each). The CDR3 sequence is 12 residues long. V lost 4 bases and J 7 bases, leaving 11 bases between the germline ends. The CDR3 reads CASSSGRVEQYF. CDR3 coding DNA: TGTGCCAGCAGTTCGGGACGAGTGGAGCAGTACTTC.

This chain uses TRBV6-1 with TRBJ1-2; D is unresolved. V was shortened by 2 bases and J by 4 bases, with 11 bases between the two germline ends. The CDR3 has 14 residues. Germline V lookup: CDR1 MNHNS, CDR2 SASEGT. CDR3 sequence (DNA): TGTGCCAGCAGTGAAATCGGGGATAGCTATGGCTACACCTTC. Protein product: CASSEIGDSYGYTF.

The rearrangement uses TRBV19 and TRBJ1-5; 8 bases map to TRBD1. CDR1 is LNHDA, CDR2 SQIVND, per germline (reference sequence). This CDR3 has 19 residues. Germline trimming cut 3 bases from V and 1 base from J; bases unmatched to any gene: 14. The CDR3 protein is CASSMFKGQGVWSNQPQHF. In DNA form, the CDR3 reads TGTGCCAGTAGTATGTTCAAAGGACAGGGCGTATGGAGCAATCAGCCCCAGCATTTT.